These 20 T cell receptor beta chains came from one sample sequenced in a study of T cell repertoires in cytomegalovirus infection. Their specific antigens are unknown. TCRdb reprocessed the reads via MiXCR and lists one record per CDR3 protein. The top ten clones hold roughly 15% of a sample with hundreds of thousands of distinct CDR3 sequences, around 35% of them seen once. This specimen consisted of cultured PBMCs, obtained from culture after CMV antigen stimulation. These receptors came from a human donor in good health (CMV status not recorded). Some clones in this sample may be carry-over from other donors' samples.

This clonotype was detected once. V gene TRBV10-3 combines with J gene TRBJ2-6, with unresolved D. The germline CDR1 and CDR2 sequences are ENHRY and SYGVKD. Trimming shortened V by 2 bases and J by 1 base, and 6 bases separated the two germline ends. The CDR3 has 15 amino acids. The CDR3 spells CAISEGTSGANVLTF. CDR3 sequence (DNA): TGTGCCATCAGTGAGGGTACGTCTGGGGCCAACGTCCTGACTTTC.

The genes are TRBV2 and TRBJ2-7; D perhaps matches TRBD1 (7 bases). Germline loops: CDR1 SNHLY, CDR2 FYNNEI. V was trimmed by 4 bases and J by 2 bases, leaving 15 bases between them. The CDR3 spans 15 residues. CDR3 in DNA: TGTGCCAGCAGTGCTGGGCCAGGGGGGACCTACGAGCAGTACTTC. Amino acids: CASSAGPGGTYEQYF.

This clonotype was seen more than once but under ten times. V gene TRBV12-3 or TRBV12-4 combines with J gene TRBJ1-2; possible D gene TRBD1, 6 bases. The CDR3 spans 14 residues. The V end lost 2 bases, the J end lost 6 bases, and 13 bases lay between the germline ends. Here the CDR3 DNA reads TGTGCCAGCAGTTTACAAGGGGGGAGGAATGGCTACACCTTC. This sequence encodes CASSLQGGRNGYTF.

This clonotype occurred once. The chain joins TRBV10-1 to TRBJ2-3, with D possibly being TRBD1 (5 bases). The V and J ends lost 2 bases and 3 bases respectively, with 21 bases between them. The CDR3 contains 18 residues. Germline V CDR1 and CDR2: WNHNN, SYGVQD (reference sequence). The CDR3 bases are TGCGCCAGCAGTGAGACGAAGGATAGGGGTTTGGTGACAGATACGCAGTATTTT. Amino acids: CASSETKDRGLVTDTQYF.

The genes are TRBV5-6 and TRBJ2-7; D might be TRBD2 (6 bases). This CDR3 is built from 13 residues. With 6 bases removed from V and 2 bases from J, the gap between germline ends came to 12 bases. The V gene's germline CDR1 is SGHDT and CDR2 YYEEEE. The chain's CDR3 is CASNPEGTYEQYF. The CDR3 DNA is TGTGCCAGCAACCCGGAGGGGACCTACGAGCAGTACTTC.

V usage is TRBV11-2 and J usage is TRBJ1-4; D is unclear. Germline V lookup: CDR1 SGHAT, CDR2 FQNNGV. With 1 base removed from V and 10 bases from J, the gap between germline ends came to 7 bases. The CDR3 runs to 12 residues. The CDR3 DNA is TGTGCCAGCAGCTTAGTTGTGGGAAAACTGTTTTTT. It yields the protein CASSLVVGKLFF.

The rearrangement links TRBV20-1 to TRBJ2-3, with 9 bases matching TRBD2. The CDR3 spans 18 residues. CDR1 is DFQATT, CDR2 SNEGSKA, per germline (reference sequence). After removal of 2 bases from V and 5 bases from J, the junction contained 17 bases not matched to a gene. This CDR3 reads CSARSKIWLAGNEDTQYF. CDR3 in DNA: TGCAGTGCTAGAAGTAAGATATGGCTAGCGGGAAACGAAGATACGCAGTATTTT.

The rearrangement uses TRBV11-2 and TRBJ2-2; TRBD2 agrees at 14 bases. Unmatched junction bases numbered 10, after V lost 3 bases and J lost 7 bases. CDR3 length: 18 amino acids. In germline, CDR1 is SGHAT, CDR2 FQNNGV. The CDR3, as DNA: TGTGCCAGCAGCTTTCGGCTGGGACTAGCGGGAGACATCGGGGAGCTGTTTTTT. Its protein product is CASSFRLGLAGDIGELFF.

The chain uses TRBV10-3 and TRBJ1-2; 7 bases are a match to TRBD1. After removal of 5 bases from V and 2 bases from J, the junction contained 2 bases not matched to a gene. The CDR3 totals 13 residues. CDR1 is ENHRY and CDR2 is SYGVKD in the germline V gene. The CDR3 nucleotides read TGTGCCATCAGTCGGACAGGCAACTATGGCTACACCTTC. As protein: CAISRTGNYGYTF.

This clonotype has at least ten counts. The chain has TRBV7-9 and TRBJ2-3, with D tentatively TRBD2 (6 bases). Germline CDR1 reads SEHNR; CDR2 reads FQNEAQ (reference sequence). V dropped 0 bases and J dropped 5 bases, with 9 bases sitting between them. CDR3 length: 14 amino acids. The CDR3 spells CASSLADGGDTQYF. CDR3 nucleotides: TGTGCCAGCAGCTTAGCGGACGGGGGAGATACGCAGTATTTT.

This chain uses TRBV24-1 with TRBJ2-7; a possible D gene is TRBD2 (6 bases). The CDR3 sequence is 14 residues long. The V gene's germline CDR1 is KGHDR and CDR2 SFDVKD. V was cut by 5 bases and J by 5 bases, with 15 bases left in between. CDR3 sequence: CATSAPSAGHEQYV. The CDR3 DNA reads TGTGCCACCAGTGCCCCTTCAGCGGGCCACGAGCAGTACGTC.

This clonotype has a count of ten or more. The rearrangement uses TRBV7-8 and TRBJ2-1; 8 bases align to TRBD2. Trimming took 5 bases from V and 2 from J; bases not matched to a gene: 5. Germline CDR1 reads SGHVS; CDR2 reads FQNEAQ. The CDR3 totals 15 residues. The CDR3 DNA reads TGTGCCAGCAGCAAAACTAGCGGAGCCTACAATGAGCAGTTCTTC. Protein sequence: CASSKTSGAYNEQFF.

In its sample, this clonotype was seen a few times. This chain connects TRBV7-2 to TRBJ1-5; D possibly corresponds to TRBD1 (6 bases). V was clipped by 1 base and J by 9 bases, with 13 bases between them. This CDR3 comprises 14 residues. Germline CDR1 reads SGHTA; CDR2 reads FQGNSA. The CDR3 DNA reads TGTGCCAGCAGCTTAGAGAGGCTCAGGGGGCCCCAGCATTTT. Its protein is CASSLERLRGPQHF.

The sample holds many counts of this clonotype. V gene TRBV7-2 combines with J gene TRBJ2-3; 10 bases match TRBD2. Germline CDR1 is SGHTA and CDR2 is FQGNSA. The CDR3 length is 14 residues. V trimming: 5 bases; J trimming: 9 bases; junction bases outside the gene matches: 8. Here the CDR3 reads CASSDRQGLATQYF. The CDR3 DNA reads as TGTGCCAGCAGCGACCGTCAGGGACTAGCGACGCAGTATTTT. Drawing the rest from reference TRBV7-2 and TRBJ2-3, the complete variable domain is GAGVSQSPSNKVTEKGKDVELRCDPISGHTALYWYRQSLGQGLEFLIYFQGNSAPDKSGLPSDRFSAERTGGSVSTLTIQRTQQEDSAVYLCASSDRQGLATQYFGPGTRLTVL.

This clonotype was observed a handful of times. The J gene is TRBJ1-2, the V gene TRBV7-2; 10 bases match TRBD1. V dropped 2 bases and J dropped 7; count of bases not matched to a gene: 13. The CDR3 runs to 17 residues. Germline loops: CDR1 SGHTA, CDR2 FQGNSA. The CDR3 region is CASSLRQGAVFSGGYTF. DNA of the CDR3: TGTGCCAGCAGCTTACGACAGGGGGCGGTTTTCTCCGGTGGCTACACCTTC.

This clonotype was counted at least ten times. The chain couples TRBV4-1 to TRBJ2-4, with D tentatively TRBD1 or TRBD2 (5 bases each). Trimming took 1 base from V and 0 from J, leaving 13 bases between them. This CDR3 spans 17 amino acids. Germline V CDR1 and CDR2: MGHRA, YSYEKL. The CDR3 nucleotides read TGCGCCAGCAGCCAAGTGGGGACCGGGACAGCCAAAAACATTCAGTACTTC. Its translation is CASSQVGTGTAKNIQYF.

This clonotype has more than one count but fewer than ten. This chain joins TRBV4-2 and TRBJ2-5, with D perhaps TRBD1 or TRBD2 (5 bases each). CDR3 length: 16 amino acids. Germline V gene data show CDR1 as LGHNA and CDR2 as YNFKEQ. Trimming left V 1 base short and J 0 bases short, with 12 bases between. CDR3 protein: CASSQGGRTHQETQYF. CDR3 nucleotides: TGTGCCAGCAGCCAAGGGGGCCGGACTCACCAAGAGACCCAGTACTTC.

This clonotype has just a few counts. The genes are TRBV19 and TRBJ2-2; TRBD1 might be the D (6 bases). Trimming stripped 6 bases from V and 2 bases from J, with 16 bases between. The CDR3 extends over 16 amino acids. Germline CDR1 LNHDA, CDR2 SQIVND (reference sequence). The CDR3 is CASRAGQTRNTGELFF. The CDR3 DNA is TGTGCCAGTAGAGCTGGACAGACCCGAAACACCGGGGAGCTGTTTTTT.

The V call is TRBV27, the J call TRBJ1-2; 10 bases map to TRBD1. Germline loops: CDR1 MNHEY, CDR2 SMNVEV (reference sequence). This CDR3 has 15 amino acids. Trimming cost V 6 bases and J 7 bases; bases outside gene matches: 11. The CDR3 DNA is TGTGCCAGCAGCTTCCAGACAGGGGGCCGGAGTGGCTACACCTTC. It is translated as CASSFQTGGRSGYTF.

Points on this clonotype: One base away lies a much larger clone, so this may be a sequencing read error. The rearrangement joins TRBV7-6 to TRBJ2-2; maybe TRBD1 (5 bases). Germline V lookup: CDR1 SGHVS, CDR2 FNYEAQ. The CDR3 sequence is 15 residues long. As DNA, the CDR3 is TGTGCCAGAAGCTTAGGGCAGACAGTCACCGGGGAGCTGTTTTTT. It translates to CARSLGQTVTGELFF. Drawing the rest from reference TRBV7-6 and TRBJ2-2, the complete variable domain is GAGVSQSPRYKVTKRGQDVALRCDPISGHVSLYWYRQALGQGPEFLTYFNYEAQQDKSGLPNDRFSAERPEGSISTLTIQRTEQRDSAMYRCARSLGQTVTGELFFGEGSRLTVL.